Shown below are 29 T cell receptor beta chains from a single sample sequenced in a study of Graves' ophthalmopathy and Graves' hyperthyroidism. The sequenced template was RNA, covering the TCR beta CDR3 region. RT-PCR with HTBI primers came first, then second-round multiplex PCR. MiXCR was run by TCRdb on the multiplex PCR reads, yielding one entry per CDR3 protein. The sample shows around 40,000 distinct CDR3 sequences, 40% to 65% of them seen only once. The sequenced sample was peripheral blood. The source of these receptors is an adult man with Graves' ophthalmopathy.

This clonotype was recorded many times. The chain recombines TRBV7-6 with TRBJ2-1, with 11 positions matching TRBD2. The CDR3 is 18 amino acids. Looked up from germline, CDR1 is SGHVS and CDR2 is FNYEAQ. Unmatched junction bases numbered 6, after V lost 0 bases and J lost 2 bases. The CDR3 spells CASSLARVAGGPYNEQFF. Here the CDR3 DNA reads TGTGCCAGCAGCTTAGCGCGGGTAGCGGGAGGGCCCTACAATGAGCAGTTCTTC.

Many counts were recorded for this clonotype. The chain employs TRBV20-1 and TRBJ2-1, with TRBD2 matching over 9 bases. Losses at the gene ends were 3 bases for V and 9 bases for J; bases not matched to a gene: 15. Germline V lookup: CDR1 DFQATT, CDR2 SNEGSKA (reference sequence). CDR3 length: 16 residues. CDR3 amino acids: CSASPIGLAWEGEQFF. DNA of the CDR3: TGCAGTGCTAGTCCCATTGGACTAGCGTGGGAGGGTGAGCAGTTCTTC.

This clonotype was detected ten times or more. The chain couples TRBV15 to TRBJ2-5; D may be TRBD2 (5 bases). The germline V and J ends were trimmed by 1 base and 2 bases, with 14 bases remaining between them. In germline, CDR1 is LNHNV, CDR2 YYDKDF (reference sequence). The CDR3 runs to 16 residues. In DNA, the CDR3 is TGTGCCACCAGCAGAGGCGGGTTCGGCCAACAAGAGACCCAGTACTTC. Translated, it gives CATSRGGFGQQETQYF.

A word on this clonotype: A much larger clone is a single base away; this may be a read error. The J gene is TRBJ2-7, the V gene TRBV12-3 or TRBV12-4, with D maybe TRBD2 (5 bases). The CDR3 has 15 residues. Trimming shortened V by 6 bases and J by 1 base, and 16 bases separated the two germline ends. In DNA form, the CDR3 reads TGTGCCAGCAGACTGGACGGGGAATTTTCCTACGAGCAGTACTTC. Translating it yields CASRLDGEFSYEQYF.

The chain combines TRBV3-1 with TRBJ2-2; 12 bases fit TRBD2. With V trimmed by 4 bases and J by 11 bases, 5 bases remained unmatched. The CDR3 has 14 amino acids. Germline CDR1 and CDR2: LGHDT and YNNKEL (reference sequence). The CDR3 sequence is CASSPTSGSSELFF. The CDR3 DNA is TGTGCCAGCAGCCCGACTAGCGGGAGTAGTGAGCTGTTTTTT.

This clonotype was found many times. The chain employs TRBV6-6 and TRBJ1-3, with D hard to call. Germline V CDR1 and CDR2: MNHNY, SVGAGI (reference sequence). The V and J ends lost 5 bases and 0 bases respectively, with 11 bases between them. The CDR3 totals 15 residues. This CDR3 is CASSPIGRSGNTIYF. CDR3 nucleotide sequence: TGTGCCAGCAGTCCCATCGGTCGCTCTGGAAACACCATATATTTT.

This clonotype was observed at least ten times. The CDR3 DNA reads TGTGCCACCAGTGATCCCCGGGACAGGGGGTTCGGCTACACCTTC. It codes for CATSDPRDRGFGYTF. The gene calls are TRBV24-1 and TRBJ1-2; 11 bases are shared with TRBD1. Germline CDR1 and CDR2: KGHDR and SFDVKD. Germline trimming cut 3 bases from V and 8 bases from J; bases unmatched to any gene: 7. This CDR3 has 15 residues.

The chain couples TRBV29-1 to TRBJ2-3; TRBD1 agrees at 11 bases. CDR1 is SQVTM and CDR2 is ANQGSEA in the germline V gene. Trimming removed 4 bases from V and 5 bases from J; junction bases left unmatched: 5. This CDR3 is built from 14 residues. The CDR3 protein is CSVVSGTGGDTQYF. CDR3 coding DNA: TGCAGCGTTGTCTCCGGGACAGGGGGAGATACGCAGTATTTT.

The V call is TRBV2, the J call TRBJ2-7; D is unclear. This CDR3 has 11 amino acids. Germline V CDR1 and CDR2: SNHLY, FYNNEI. The V and J ends lost 7 bases and 4 bases respectively, with 8 bases between them. The CDR3 protein is CASTSRYEQYF. CDR3 nucleotides: TGTGCCAGCACCAGTCGTTACGAGCAGTACTTC.

This clonotype was counted many times. The gene calls are TRBV6-5 and TRBJ1-2; 9 nucleotides line up with TRBD1. CDR1 is MNHEY, CDR2 SVGAGI, per germline. V trimming: 6 bases; J trimming: 9 bases; junction bases outside the gene matches: 17. This CDR3 has 16 amino acids. The CDR3 nucleotides are TGTGCCAGCAGCTGGACAGGGGCGGGGATCCTTGGGAGCTACACCTTC. Translated: CASSWTGAGILGSYTF.

This clonotype appeared once. The rearrangement links TRBV15 to TRBJ2-1, with D possibly being TRBD1 (5 bases). Germline V gives CDR1 LNHNV, CDR2 YYDKDF (reference sequence). The V and J ends lost 3 bases and 5 bases respectively, with 14 bases between them. This CDR3 is built from 15 residues. The CDR3 spells CATSSQVTDDNEQFF. Written as DNA, the CDR3 is TGTGCCACCAGCAGCCAAGTGACAGATGACAATGAGCAGTTCTTC.

V and J are TRBV20-1 and TRBJ2-7; D might be TRBD1 or TRBD2, each matching 6 bases. The CDR3 runs to 15 residues. Germline V gene data show CDR1 as DFQATT and CDR2 as SNEGSKA (reference sequence). With 3 bases removed from V and 1 base from J, the gap between germline ends came to 16 bases. CDR3 nucleotides: TGCAGTGCTAGGTGGGGGGCGCAGGGTTCCTACGAGCAGTACTTC. Translating it yields CSARWGAQGSYEQYF.

The chain links TRBV14 to TRBJ1-1; maybe TRBD1 (6 bases). Per germline, CDR1 SGHDN and CDR2 FVKESK. The CDR3 sequence is 15 residues long. V was trimmed by 4 bases and J by 1 base, leaving 13 bases between them. This CDR3 is CASSPAATGNTEAFF. The CDR3 DNA sequence: TGTGCCAGCAGCCCAGCTGCGACAGGGAACACTGAAGCTTTCTTT.

This clonotype is labeled medium-sized. The chain joins TRBV7-2 to TRBJ1-5; 8 nucleotides align to TRBD1. This CDR3 region has 15 residues. The germline CDR1 and CDR2 sequences are SGHTA and FQGNSA. Trimming at V came to 5 bases and at J to 4 bases, leaving 7 bases not matched to a gene. The CDR3, as DNA: TGTGCCAGCAGCGCATTGGACAGGGAGAATCAGCCCCAGCATTTT. Its translation is CASSALDRENQPQHF.

This clonotype was seen only a few times. The CDR3 bases are TGTGCCATCAGCCCGGGACAGGACCGGTGGGACACTGAAGCTTTCTTT. The encoded protein is CAISPGQDRWDTEAFF. The chain joins TRBV10-3 to TRBJ1-1; 8 bases fit TRBD1. The CDR3 runs 16 residues. The germline V gene has CDR1 ENHRY and CDR2 SYGVKD. V shed 6 bases and J 3 bases; nucleotides not matched to a gene: 12.

In its sample, this clonotype was seen many times. The chain couples TRBV9 to TRBJ2-6; D not resolved. V was clipped by 4 bases and J by 2 bases, with 16 bases between them. The germline gives CDR1 SGDLS, CDR2 YYNGEE. The CDR3 has 17 residues. The chain's CDR3 is CASSPRFEAAGANVLTF. Here the CDR3 DNA reads TGTGCCAGCAGCCCTAGGTTCGAGGCAGCTGGGGCCAACGTCCTGACTTTC.

In its sample, this clonotype was seen many times. The chain is built from TRBV6-1 and TRBJ2-3; 8 bases map to TRBD2. V was pared by 2 bases and J by 2 bases, with 3 bases of the junction left unmatched. Germline values: CDR1 MNHNS, CDR2 SASEGT. The CDR3 sequence is 15 residues long. The CDR3 DNA follows: TGTGCCAGCAGTGAACTAGCGGGTTCCACAGATACGCAGTATTTT. Translated: CASSELAGSTDTQYF.

Many counts were recorded for this clonotype. The V and J genes are TRBV7-9 and TRBJ2-1; 12 nucleotides match TRBD1. The CDR3 sequence is 17 residues long. Looked up from germline, CDR1 is SEHNR and CDR2 is FQNEAQ (reference sequence). Unmatched junction bases numbered 12, after V lost 5 bases and J lost 7 bases. The CDR3 coding sequence is TGTGCCAGCAGCCAAAGGCGGGGACAGGGGGCGCTTAATGAGCAGTTCTTC. Amino acid sequence: CASSQRRGQGALNEQFF. Full variable domain (rest looked up from reference TRBV7-9 and TRBJ2-1): DTGVSQNPRHKITKRGQNVTFRCDPISEHNRLYWYRQTLGQGPEFLTYFQNEAQLEKSRLLSDRFSAERPKGSFSTLEIQRTEQGDSAMYLCASSQRRGQGALNEQFFGPGTRLTVL.

The chain links TRBV29-1 to TRBJ1-5, with TRBD1 matching over 8 bases. Germline lookup yields CDR1 SQVTM and CDR2 ANQGSEA. CDR3 length: 15 residues. Losses at the gene ends were 4 bases for V and 6 bases for J; bases not matched to a gene: 11. The CDR3, as DNA: TGCAGCGTTGTAGCCGGGACAGGACCAGGTCAGCCCCAGCATTTT. It yields the protein CSVVAGTGPGQPQHF. The variable domain in full, completed from reference TRBV29-1 and TRBJ1-5, reads SAVISQKPSRDICQRGTSLTIQCQVDSQVTMMFWYRQQPGQSLTLIATANQGSEATYESGFVIDKFPISRPNLTFSTLTVSNMSPEDSSIYLCSVVAGTGPGQPQHFGDGTRLSIL.

This clonotype was counted between two and nine times. The chain joins TRBV29-1 to TRBJ1-2; D uncertain. Germline V lookup: CDR1 SQVTM, CDR2 ANQGSEA. V was trimmed by 5 bases and J by 5 bases, leaving 18 bases between them. The CDR3 spans 14 residues. CDR3 region: CSVRVRGLGYGYTF. For the CDR3, the DNA is TGCAGCGTTCGTGTTAGAGGGTTGGGTTATGGCTACACCTTC.

This clonotype was recorded at least ten times. This chain connects TRBV5-6 to TRBJ2-2; D is perhaps TRBD1 or TRBD2 (6 bases each). Germline V CDR1 and CDR2: SGHDT, YYEEEE. Trimming took 4 bases from V and 5 from J, leaving 12 bases between them. The CDR3 is 14 residues long. Here the CDR3 DNA reads TGTGCCAGCAGCACAGGAGGGGGTACCGGGGAGCTGTTTTTT. Its translation: CASSTGGGTGELFF.

This clonotype was detected ten times or more. The chain carries TRBV12-3 or TRBV12-4 and TRBJ1-2; TRBD1 matches 12 bases. The V gene end was trimmed by 6 bases and the J gene end by 4 bases; junction bases not matched to a gene: 3. This CDR3 contains 14 residues. CDR3 loop: CASRGQGASYGYTF. CDR3 in DNA: TGTGCCAGCAGGGGACAGGGGGCCAGCTATGGCTACACCTTC.

Turning to this clonotype: The limits of the CDR3 on the DNA are not certain, so only TCRdb's listed CDR3 is given. The gene calls are TRBV5-1 and TRBJ1-1. The CDR3 extends over 17 residues, inclusive of both ends. Germline assignment: CDR1 SGHRS and CDR2 YFSETQ. The CDR3 spells CASSFYICSAREVGAFF.

This clonotype was detected many times. The chain has TRBV5-6 and TRBJ1-2; D might be TRBD1 (6 bases). CDR1 is SGHDT, CDR2 YYEEEE, per germline. Between the trimmed V and J ends, which lost 3 bases and 7 bases, there was a span of 10 bases. CDR3 length: 12 residues. CDR3 region: CASSSYRVGYTF. CDR3 nucleotide sequence: TGTGCCAGCAGCTCCTACAGGGTTGGCTACACCTTC.

The rearrangement uses TRBV7-9 and TRBJ1-1; D is unclear. This CDR3 contains 14 residues. Germline V gene data show CDR1 as SEHNR and CDR2 as FQNEAQ (reference sequence). V was cut by 4 bases and J by 1 base, with 10 bases left in between. CDR3 nucleotide sequence: TGTGCCAGCAGCTACCCATCCAAGAACACTGAAGCTTTCTTT. It specifies CASSYPSKNTEAFF.

This clonotype appeared many times. The J gene is TRBJ1-4, the V gene TRBV5-1; D call uncertain. The CDR3 spans 13 residues. V dropped 1 base and J dropped 8 bases, with 9 bases sitting between them. Germline CDR1 reads SGHRS; CDR2 reads YFSETQ. The CDR3, as DNA: TGCGCCAGCAGCTTGAGCGGTAACGAAAAACTGTTTTTT. Translation gives CASSLSGNEKLFF.

This clonotype was found many times. CDR3 region: CSARDGDRVGNEQFF. CDR3 bases: TGCAGTGCTAGAGATGGGGACAGGGTTGGGAATGAGCAGTTCTTC. The V call is TRBV20-1, the J call TRBJ2-1; 9 bases line up with TRBD1. The germline gives CDR1 DFQATT, CDR2 SNEGSKA (reference sequence). The length of the CDR3 is 15 residues. V gave up 0 bases and J gave up 7 bases; unmatched junction bases: 7.

A word on this clonotype: Because the CDR3 is missing its conserved closing phenylalanine or tryptophan, this is likely a read error. The limits of the CDR3 on the DNA are not certain, so only TCRdb's listed CDR3 is given. The chain recombines TRBV19 with TRBJ2-4; the table's TRBD2 call for D was not verified on the DNA. The CDR3 region is 15 residues in length, termini included. Germline V CDR1 and CDR2: LNHDA, SQIVND (reference sequence). The CDR3 sequence is CASSLGTPRRADRYS.

Ten or more counts support this clonotype. The CDR3 nucleotides read TGTGCCAGCAGTTACGACAGGAGCTCCTACAATGAGCAGTTCTTC. This encodes CASSYDRSSYNEQFF. The chain joins TRBV6-5 to TRBJ2-1; maybe TRBD1 (6 bases). Trimming stripped 2 bases from V and 0 bases from J, with 8 bases between. This CDR3 has 15 residues. Germline loops: CDR1 MNHEY, CDR2 SVGAGI.